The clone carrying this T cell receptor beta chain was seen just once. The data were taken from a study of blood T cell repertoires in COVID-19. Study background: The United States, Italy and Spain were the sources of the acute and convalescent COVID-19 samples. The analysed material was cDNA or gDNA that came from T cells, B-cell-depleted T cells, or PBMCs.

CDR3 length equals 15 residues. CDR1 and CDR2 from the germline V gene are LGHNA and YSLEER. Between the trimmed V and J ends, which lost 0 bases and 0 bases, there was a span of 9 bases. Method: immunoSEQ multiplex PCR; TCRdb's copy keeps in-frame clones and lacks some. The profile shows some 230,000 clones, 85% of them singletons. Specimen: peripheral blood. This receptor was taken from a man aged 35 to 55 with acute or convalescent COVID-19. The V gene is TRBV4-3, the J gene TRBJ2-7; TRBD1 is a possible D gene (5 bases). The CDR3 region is CASSQDQGSSYEQYF. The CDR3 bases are TGCGCCAGCAGCCAAGATCAGGGTAGCTCCTACGAGCAGTACTTC.